This is a list of T cell receptor beta chains from one sample in a study of blood T cell repertoires in COVID-19. Produced via immunoSEQ multiplex PCR; TCRdb's table is partial and in-frame only. This repertoire shows around 94,000 clones, about nine tenths found once; its top ten account for around 2%. Material: peripheral blood. All receptors derive from a woman in her 50s with COVID-19, enrolled during active disease. The CDR3 runs from the conserved cysteine through the conserved F or W. A D gene is named only where the DNA matches it firmly. The listing skips clone size in some rows; elsewhere it reads once, few, many or a size class.

.	TRBV7-8	TRBJ1-1	.	TGTGCCAGCAGACCTGGTGGGGCTTCCACTGAAGCTTTCTTT	CASRPGGASTEAFF
.	TRBV6-6	TRBJ1-1	.	TGTGCCAGCAGTTACGCCGGTCGCGGCACTGAAGCTTTCTTT	CASSYAGRGTEAFF
.	TRBV30	TRBJ1-2	.	TGTGCCTGGAGTGTAGCGGCCCTGTATGGCTACACCTTC	CAWSVAALYGYTF
.	TRBV30	TRBJ1-6	.	TGTGCCTGGAGTGTACGGGGAGATAATTCACCCCTCCACTTT	CAWSVRGDNSPLHF
.	TRBV30	TRBJ1-5	.	TGTGCCTGGAGTCCTGGGAGACATAGCAATCAGCCCCAGCATTTT	CAWSPGRHSNQPQHF
TRBD1	TRBV4-3	TRBJ2-2	.	TGCGCCAGCAGCCAAGCGGGACAGAGTTCTGCCGGGGAGCTGTTTTTT	CASSQAGQSSAGELFF
.	TRBV27	TRBJ1-5	.	TGTGCCAGCAGTTTAAGCAGGGTTGGCAATCAGCCCCAGCATTTT	CASSLSRVGNQPQHF
.	TRBV7-2	TRBJ2-1	once	TGTGCCAGCAGCCCCCAGCGGGCTCCTCTCCTATACAATGAGCAGTTCTTC	CASSPQRAPLLYNEQFF
TRBD1	TRBV3-1/TRBV3-2	TRBJ1-6	.	TGTGCCAGCAGCCAGACAGGGGGCTATTCACCCCTCCACTTT	CASSQTGGYSPLHF
TRBD2	TRBV3-1/TRBV3-2	TRBJ2-1	.	TGTGCCAGCAGCGCCACCCTAGCGGGGGGGCAGGGTGAGCAGTTCTTC	CASSATLAGGQGEQFF
.	TRBV19	TRBJ2-3	.	TGTGCCAGTAGTATCCAGTTCACAGATACGCAGTATTTT	CASSIQFTDTQYF
TRBD1	TRBV19	TRBJ1-4	.	TGTGCCAGTAGAGGGCAGGGGGGTGAAAAACTGTTTTTT	CASRGQGGEKLFF
TRBD2	TRBV7-6	TRBJ2-3	.	TGTGCCAGCAGCTTGGGGACTAGGGCAGATACGCAGTATTTT	CASSLGTRADTQYF
TRBD2	TRBV19	TRBJ2-5	.	TGTGCCAGTAGTATAGGGGAGGGTATAGACACTCACGAGACCCAGTACTTC	CASSIGEGIDTHETQYF
TRBD1	TRBV2	TRBJ1-6	.	TGTGCCAGCATGGGGACAGCAGGACCTTATTCACCCCTCCACTTT	CASMGTAGPYSPLHF
TRBD2	TRBV24-1	TRBJ2-5	.	TGTGCCACCAGTGACCCACCAAGAGAGGGAGGGGAGACCCAGTACTTC	CATSDPPREGGETQYF
TRBD2	TRBV6-6	TRBJ2-1	.	TGTGCCAGCCGCCGGGGAGGGGATGAGCAGTTCTTC	CASRRGGDEQFF
.	TRBV4-1	TRBJ1-6	.	TGCGCCAGCAGCGGAAAACGGGGTGATAATTCACCCCTCCACTTT	CASSGKRGDNSPLHF
TRBD1	TRBV7-8	TRBJ1-5	.	TGTGCCAGCAGCTTGATCACAGGGGCTAATCAGCCCCAGCATTTT	CASSLITGANQPQHF
.	TRBV12-3/TRBV12-4	TRBJ1-4	.	TGTGCCAGCAGTCCCCGGGGGGAGGAAAAACTGTTTTTT	CASSPRGEEKLFF
.	TRBV2	TRBJ1-1	.	TGTGCCAGCGGGGGGGAAATTGGAGGCAGGGGAGAAACTGAAGCTTTCTTT	CASGGEIGGRGETEAFF
.	TRBV27	TRBJ1-2	.	TGTGCCAGCAGCCTAACAGAGAACTATGGCTACACCTTC	CASSLTENYGYTF
TRBD1	TRBV27	TRBJ1-5	.	TGTGCCAGCAGTCCCGCCAGGGGGATTAACAATCAGCCCCAGCATTTT	CASSPARGINNQPQHF
.	TRBV25-1	TRBJ2-2	.	TGTGCCAGCAGTGAAATAGGGGCCGGGGAGCTGTTTTTT	CASSEIGAGELFF
.	TRBV18	TRBJ2-5	.	TGTGCCAGCTCACCTGGACTAAAAGAGACCCAGTACTTC	CASSPGLKETQYF
TRBD1	TRBV14	TRBJ2-4	once	TGTGCCAGCAGCCAAGATCTAGTGACAGGGAAAAACATTCAGTACTTC	CASSQDLVTGKNIQYF
TRBD1	TRBV6-4	TRBJ2-7	.	TGTGCCAGCCTTCAGGACAGGGCCGCTTCCTACGAGCAGTACTTC	CASLQDRAASYEQYF
.	TRBV19	TRBJ2-1	.	TGTGCCAGTAGTATGGAACAGTACAATGAGCAGTTCTTC	CASSMEQYNEQFF
.	TRBV10-1	TRBJ2-3	once	TGCGCCAGCAGTGAGTGGGCAGCTACAGATACGCAGTATTTT	CASSEWAATDTQYF
.	TRBV5-1	TRBJ2-7	.	TGCGCCAGCAGCTTGTTCGCGTCGGACGAGCAGTACTTC	CASSLFASDEQYF
.	TRBV6-2/TRBV6-3	TRBJ1-1	.	TGTGCCAGCAGTTACGGGGGCATGTCGCACACTGAAGCTTTCTTT	CASSYGGMSHTEAFF
TRBD2	TRBV2	TRBJ2-3	.	TGTGCCAGCAGGAATAGCGGGGGCCCCTCGCAGTATTTT	CASRNSGGPSQYF
.	TRBV4-1	TRBJ1-3	.	TGCGCCAGCAGCCATACGACGGACTCCCGGGAACGCGGCACCATATATTTT	CASSHTTDSRERGTIYF
.	TRBV15	TRBJ1-5	.	TGTGCCACCAGCAGAGACAGGTTCAATCAGCCCCAGCATTTT	CATSRDRFNQPQHF
.	TRBV6-5	TRBJ2-7	.	TGTGCCAGCAAGGACATCCCCCACGAGCAGTACTTC	CASKDIPHEQYF
TRBD1	TRBV11-2	TRBJ1-6	.	TGTGCCAGCAGCACACAGGGGGGGGCGACACCCCTCCACTTT	CASSTQGGATPLHF
TRBD1	TRBV2	TRBJ1-6	.	TGTGCCAGCAGTGAGAGGGACAGTTATAATTCACCCCTCCACTTT	CASSERDSYNSPLHF
TRBD1	TRBV5-1	TRBJ1-3	.	TGCGCCAGCAGCTTGGGGGACAGCTCTGGAAACACCATATATTTT	CASSLGDSSGNTIYF
.	TRBV7-9	TRBJ1-5	.	TGTGCCAGCAGCTTAGCCACCTCGGGAGACTATAGCAATCAGCCCCAGCATTTT	CASSLATSGDYSNQPQHF
TRBD1	TRBV25-1	TRBJ1-2	.	TGTGCCAGCAGGGGGGCAGGGGGGCTTAACTATGGCTACACCTTC	CASRGAGGLNYGYTF
.	TRBV6-5	TRBJ1-5	.	TGTGCCAGCAGGCCCTCGGGGATCAATCAGCCCCAGCATTTT	CASRPSGINQPQHF
TRBD1	TRBV28	TRBJ1-2	.	TGTGCCAGCAGTTTCTTCGGGCAGGGGGATGGCTACACCTTC	CASSFFGQGDGYTF
TRBD1	TRBV6-1	TRBJ2-3	.	TGTGCCAGCAGTGATACCCGGGACAGCTACACAGATACGCAGTATTTT	CASSDTRDSYTDTQYF
.	TRBV7-7	TRBJ2-5	.	TGTGCCAGCGGACATGGAAAAGAGACCCAGTACTTC	CASGHGKETQYF
TRBD1	TRBV19	TRBJ1-5	.	TGTGCCAGTAGCACTATGGGGCAGGGGGTCAATCAGCCCCAGCATTTT	CASSTMGQGVNQPQHF
.	TRBV29-1	TRBJ1-3	.	TGCAGCGCCCAGGCTTCTGGAAACACCATATATTTT	CSAQASGNTIYF
.	TRBV7-2	TRBJ1-5	.	TGTGCCAGCAGCCGCGGGGGGTGGTATGACAATCAGCCCCAGCATTTT	CASSRGGWYDNQPQHF
.	TRBV29-1	TRBJ1-2	.	TGCAGCGTTGTGATGGCGGCTAACTATGGCTACACCTTC	CSVVMAANYGYTF
.	TRBV27	TRBJ1-6	.	TGTGCCGCGTCTGTCAGGGGCGGGCCGAATTCACCCCTCCACTTT	CAASVRGGPNSPLHF